This TCR beta chain appears in the sequencing data of a study of shared clonotypes between healthy human individuals. V was pared by 4 bases and J by 3 bases, with 13 bases of the junction left unmatched. The CDR3 sequence is 17 residues long. Germline loops: CDR1 SEHNR, CDR2 FQNEAQ (reference sequence). Worth noting for this clone: The same CDR3 arises from other DNA sequences in this sample as well.

Terminally differentiated effector memory CD45RA+ cells were left out of the naive CD8 fraction, which was CD45RO-negative and positively selected for CCR7. For each subset, genomic DNA was distributed in equal portions over several immunoSEQ plates. Sequenced by immunoSEQ multiplex PCR; TCRdb stores in-frame clones only, minus some. The data hold about 680,000 clones, with 92% observed a single time. The clonotype was recovered from a man younger than 45 in good health. Sequencing was carried out using naive CD8+ T cells sorted from blood. This chain joins TRBV7-9 and TRBJ2-7; 9 bases fit TRBD2. CDR3 in DNA: TGTGCCAGCAGCTCCCCTTTGGCGGGAGGGAAACACTACGAGCAGTACTTC. This translates into CASSSPLAGGKHYEQYF.